The 5 T cell receptor beta chains below all came from one sample that was sequenced in a study of blood T cell repertoires in COVID-19. Clones were sequenced by immunoSEQ multiplex PCR, and TCRdb holds only the in-frame ones, with some missing. The sample includes approximately 270,000 clones, 80% to 90% of them seen just once. The specimen was peripheral blood. These receptors all come from a woman between 65 and 79 years old with acute or convalescent COVID-19.

The rearrangement links TRBV19 to TRBJ2-5, with D perhaps TRBD1 (6 bases). The ends were cut back, 5 bases at V and 4 bases at J, with 17 bases in the middle. This CDR3 contains 15 residues. CDR1 and CDR2 (germline): LNHDA, SQIVND (reference sequence). The chain's CDR3 is CASSLVGQGLETQYF. Written as DNA, the CDR3 is TGTGCCAGTAGTCTCGTGGGGCAGGGGTTAGAGACCCAGTACTTC.

The chain employs TRBV7-2 and TRBJ2-1, with a tentative D call TRBD2 (5 bases). CDR3 length: 13 amino acids. V was pared by 5 bases and J by 7 bases, with 12 bases between. Germline V lookup: CDR1 SGHTA, CDR2 FQGNSA. This CDR3 reads CASSPQRGNEQFF. The DNA of the CDR3 is TGTGCCAGCAGCCCCCAGAGAGGGAATGAGCAGTTCTTC.

The chain couples TRBV5-1 to TRBJ1-4; D gene uncertain. Deletions cut 3 bases from V and 0 bases from J, with 9 bases between. Germline CDR1 and CDR2: SGHRS and YFSETQ. The CDR3 spans 15 residues. This chain's CDR3 is CASSSDTTTNEKLFF. For the CDR3, the DNA is TGCGCCAGCAGCTCCGACACCACAACTAATGAAAAACTGTTTTTT. Full variable domain (outside the CDR3, taken from reference TRBV5-1 and TRBJ1-4): KAGVTQTPRYLIKTRGQQVTLSCSPISGHRSVSWYQQTPGQGLQFLFEYFSETQRNKGNFPGRFSGRQFSNSRSEMNVSTLELGDSALYLCASSSDTTTNEKLFFGSGTQLSVL.

A few counts support this clone. The V call is TRBV7-2, the J call TRBJ1-2, with D hard to call. This CDR3 spans 12 amino acids. The germline CDR1 and CDR2 sequences are SGHTA and FQGNSA. Deletions cut 5 bases from V and 8 bases from J, with 12 bases between. Written as DNA, the CDR3 is TGTGCCAGCAGCCAGAGGCAGCGCGGCTACACCTTC. Translated: CASSQRQRGYTF.

This chain uses TRBV5-6 with TRBJ2-1; 9 bases are a match to TRBD2. Germline V gene sequence: CDR1 SGHDT, CDR2 YYEEEE. The CDR3 is 18 residues long. V lost 5 bases, J lost 5 bases, and 17 bases stayed unmatched. CDR3 DNA: TGTGCCAGCAGTCTGCTTAGCGGGGGCCCTATTTTCAACAATGAGCAGTTCTTC. This sequence encodes CASSLLSGGPIFNNEQFF.